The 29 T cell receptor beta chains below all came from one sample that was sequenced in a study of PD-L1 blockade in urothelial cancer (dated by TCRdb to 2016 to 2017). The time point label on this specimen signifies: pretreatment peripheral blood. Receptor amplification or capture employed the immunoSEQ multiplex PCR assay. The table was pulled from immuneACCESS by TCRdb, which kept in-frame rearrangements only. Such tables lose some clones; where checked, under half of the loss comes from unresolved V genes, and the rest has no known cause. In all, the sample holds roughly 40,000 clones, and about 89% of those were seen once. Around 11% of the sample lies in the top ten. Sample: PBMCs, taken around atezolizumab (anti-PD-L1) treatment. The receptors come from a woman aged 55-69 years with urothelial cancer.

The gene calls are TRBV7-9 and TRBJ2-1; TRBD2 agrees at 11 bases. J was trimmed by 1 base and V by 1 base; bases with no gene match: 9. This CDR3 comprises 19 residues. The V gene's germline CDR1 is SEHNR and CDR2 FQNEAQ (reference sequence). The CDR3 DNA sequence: TGTGCCAGCAGCTTAGTTAGCCCGACTAGCGGGGTTTCCTACAATGAGCAGTTCTTC. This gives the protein CASSLVSPTSGVSYNEQFF.

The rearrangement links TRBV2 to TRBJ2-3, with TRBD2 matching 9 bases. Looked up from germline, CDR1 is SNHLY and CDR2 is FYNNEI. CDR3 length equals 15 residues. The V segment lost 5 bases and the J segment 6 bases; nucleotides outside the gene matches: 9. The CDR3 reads CASSPLSGSMDTQYF. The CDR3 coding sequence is TGTGCCAGCAGTCCGCTTAGCGGGAGTATGGATACGCAGTATTTT.

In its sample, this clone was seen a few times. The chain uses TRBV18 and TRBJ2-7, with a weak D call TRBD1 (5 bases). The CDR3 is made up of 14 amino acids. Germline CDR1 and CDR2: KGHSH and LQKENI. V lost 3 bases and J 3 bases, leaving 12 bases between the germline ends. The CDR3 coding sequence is TGTGCCAGCTCACCCAAGGACACTTACTACGAGCAGTACTTC. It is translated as CASSPKDTYYEQYF. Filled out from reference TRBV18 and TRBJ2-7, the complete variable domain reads NAGVMQNPRHLVRRRGQEARLRCSPMKGHSHVYWYRQLPEEGLKFMVYLQKENIIDESGMPKERFSAEFPKEGPSILRIQQVVRGDSAAYFCASSPKDTYYEQYFGPGTRLTVT.

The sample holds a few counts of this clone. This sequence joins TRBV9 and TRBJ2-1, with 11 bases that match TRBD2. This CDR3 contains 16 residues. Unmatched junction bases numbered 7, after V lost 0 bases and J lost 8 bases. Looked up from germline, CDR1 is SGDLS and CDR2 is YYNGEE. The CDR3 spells CASSVGSSGRRDEQFF. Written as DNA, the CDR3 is TGTGCCAGCAGCGTAGGCTCTAGCGGGAGGCGGGATGAGCAGTTCTTC.

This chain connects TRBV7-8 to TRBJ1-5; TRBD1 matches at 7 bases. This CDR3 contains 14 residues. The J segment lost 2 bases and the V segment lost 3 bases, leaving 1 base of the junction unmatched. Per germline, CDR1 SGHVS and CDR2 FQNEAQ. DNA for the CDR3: TGTGCCAGCAGCTTTACAGGGGGCAATCAGCCCCAGCATTTT. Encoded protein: CASSFTGGNQPQHF.

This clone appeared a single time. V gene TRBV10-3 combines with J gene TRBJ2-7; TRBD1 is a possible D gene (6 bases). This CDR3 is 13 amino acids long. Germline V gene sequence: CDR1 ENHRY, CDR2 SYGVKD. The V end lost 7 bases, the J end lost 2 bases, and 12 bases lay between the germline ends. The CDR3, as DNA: TGTGCCATCAAGGACGGGGACACCTACGAGCAGTACTTC. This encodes CAIKDGDTYEQYF.

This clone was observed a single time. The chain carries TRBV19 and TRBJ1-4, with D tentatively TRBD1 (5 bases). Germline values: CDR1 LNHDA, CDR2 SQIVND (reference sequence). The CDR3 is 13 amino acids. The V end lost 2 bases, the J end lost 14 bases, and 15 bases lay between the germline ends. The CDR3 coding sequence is TGTGCCAGTAGTATAAGCCAGGGCGGTTGGCTGTTTTTT. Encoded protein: CASSISQGGWLFF.

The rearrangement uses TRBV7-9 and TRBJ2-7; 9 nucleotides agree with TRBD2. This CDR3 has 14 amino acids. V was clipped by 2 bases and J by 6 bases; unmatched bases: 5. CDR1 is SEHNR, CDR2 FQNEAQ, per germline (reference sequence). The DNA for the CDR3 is TGTGCCAGCAGCTTAAGCGGGGGGAGTTCCGAGCAGTACTTC. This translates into CASSLSGGSSEQYF.

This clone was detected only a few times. The CDR3 nucleotides read TGTGCCAGCTCACCACCCATCAGGGGCAATAGGAACACCGGGGAGCTGTTTTTT. Translation: CASSPPIRGNRNTGELFF. V is TRBV18 and J is TRBJ2-2; D perhaps matches TRBD1 (6 bases). This CDR3 has 18 residues. The germline V and J ends were trimmed by 0 bases and 1 base, with 15 bases remaining between them. Germline values: CDR1 KGHSH, CDR2 LQKENI.

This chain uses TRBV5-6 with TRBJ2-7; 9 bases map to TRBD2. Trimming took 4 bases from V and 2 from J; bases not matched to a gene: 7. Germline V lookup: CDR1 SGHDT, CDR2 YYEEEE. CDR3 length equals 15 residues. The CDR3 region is CASSQTSGFTYEQYF. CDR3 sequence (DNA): TGTGCCAGCAGCCAGACTAGCGGATTTACCTACGAGCAGTACTTC.

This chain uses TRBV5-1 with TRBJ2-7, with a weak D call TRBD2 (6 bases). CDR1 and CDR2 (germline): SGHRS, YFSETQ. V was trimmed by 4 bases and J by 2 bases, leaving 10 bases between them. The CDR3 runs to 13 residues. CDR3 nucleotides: TGCGCCAGCAGCGATGGAGGGACCTACGAGCAGTACTTC. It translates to CASSDGGTYEQYF.

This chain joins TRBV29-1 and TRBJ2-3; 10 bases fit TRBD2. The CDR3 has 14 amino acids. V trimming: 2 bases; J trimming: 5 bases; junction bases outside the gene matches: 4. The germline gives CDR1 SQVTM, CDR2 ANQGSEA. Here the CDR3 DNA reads TGCAGCGTTGAACTAGCGGGAGATATAGATACGCAGTATTTT. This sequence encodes CSVELAGDIDTQYF.

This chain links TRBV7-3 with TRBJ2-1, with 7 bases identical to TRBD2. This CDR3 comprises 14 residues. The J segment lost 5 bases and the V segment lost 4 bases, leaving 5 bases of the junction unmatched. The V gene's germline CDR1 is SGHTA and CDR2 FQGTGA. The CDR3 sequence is CASSWGGPDNEQFF. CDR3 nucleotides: TGTGCCAGCAGCTGGGGAGGGCCTGACAATGAGCAGTTCTTC.

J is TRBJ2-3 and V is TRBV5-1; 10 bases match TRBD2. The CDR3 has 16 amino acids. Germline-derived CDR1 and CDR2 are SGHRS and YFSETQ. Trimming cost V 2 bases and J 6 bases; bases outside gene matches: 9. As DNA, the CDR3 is TGCGCCAGCAGCTTCGGGGGGTCTAGCGGGAGTGATACGCAGTATTTT. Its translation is CASSFGGSSGSDTQYF.

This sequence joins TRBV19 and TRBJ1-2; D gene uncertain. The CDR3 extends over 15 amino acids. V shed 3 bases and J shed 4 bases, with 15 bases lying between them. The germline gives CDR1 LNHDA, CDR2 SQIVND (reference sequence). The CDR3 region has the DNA TGTGCCAGTAGTATTAAAATAGGAGGGATCTATGGCTACACCTTC. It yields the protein CASSIKIGGIYGYTF.

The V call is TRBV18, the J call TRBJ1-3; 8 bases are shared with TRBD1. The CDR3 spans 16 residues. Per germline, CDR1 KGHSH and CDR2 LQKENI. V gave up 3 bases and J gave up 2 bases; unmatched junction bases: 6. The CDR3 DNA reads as TGTGCCAGCTCACCTCGTGTGGACAGGGCTGGAAACACCATATATTTT. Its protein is CASSPRVDRAGNTIYF.

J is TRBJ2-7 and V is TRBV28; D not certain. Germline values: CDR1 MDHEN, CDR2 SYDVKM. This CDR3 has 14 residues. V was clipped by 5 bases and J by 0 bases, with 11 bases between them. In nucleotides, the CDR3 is TGTGCCAGCAGTCCCAACCTGAGCTCCTACGAGCAGTACTTC. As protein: CASSPNLSSYEQYF.

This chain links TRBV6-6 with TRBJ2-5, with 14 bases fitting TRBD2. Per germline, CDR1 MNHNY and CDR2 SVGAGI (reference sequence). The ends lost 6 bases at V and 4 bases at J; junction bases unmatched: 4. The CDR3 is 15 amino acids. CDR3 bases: TGTGCCAGCAGACCGGGACTAGCGGGAGCAGAGACCCAGTACTTC. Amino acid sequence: CASRPGLAGAETQYF.

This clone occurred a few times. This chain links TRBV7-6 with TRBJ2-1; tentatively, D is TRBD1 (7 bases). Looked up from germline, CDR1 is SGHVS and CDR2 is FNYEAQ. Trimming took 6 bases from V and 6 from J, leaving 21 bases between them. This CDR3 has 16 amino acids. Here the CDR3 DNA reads TGTGCCAGCAGGGCGAAAATGCGGGACAGAAGCAATGAGCAGTTCTTC. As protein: CASRAKMRDRSNEQFF.

The CDR3 DNA reads as TGTGCCAGCAGCCCTCGGACAGGGAGAAGGTTTCGAGGCTCCGGGGAGCTGTTTTTT. Translating gives CASSPRTGRRFRGSGELFF. The gene calls are TRBV12-1 and TRBJ2-2; TRBD1, as called in the table, went unchecked against the DNA. TRBV12-1 is tagged as a pseudogene. The length of the CDR3 is 19 residues.

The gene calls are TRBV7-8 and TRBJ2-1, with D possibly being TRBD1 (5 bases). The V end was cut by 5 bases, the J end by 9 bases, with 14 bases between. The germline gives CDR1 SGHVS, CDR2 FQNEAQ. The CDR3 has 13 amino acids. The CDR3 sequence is CASSTQTVSEQFF. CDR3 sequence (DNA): TGTGCCAGCAGCACTCAGACAGTGAGTGAGCAGTTCTTC.

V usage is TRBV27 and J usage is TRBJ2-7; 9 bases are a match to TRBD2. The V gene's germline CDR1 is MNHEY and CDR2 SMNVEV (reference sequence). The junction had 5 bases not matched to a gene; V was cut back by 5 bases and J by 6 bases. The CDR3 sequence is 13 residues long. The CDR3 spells CASSLAGRREQYF. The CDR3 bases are TGTGCCAGCAGTCTAGCGGGACGTCGCGAGCAGTACTTC.

CDR3: CASRRREGLSGETQYF. The CDR3 region has the DNA TGTGCCTCGAGGCGCAGGGAGGGACTGAGTGGAGAGACCCAGTACTTC. This chain connects TRBV28 to TRBJ2-5, with TRBD2 identical over 7 bases. Germline trimming cut 11 bases from V and 4 bases from J; bases unmatched to any gene: 19. Germline V gives CDR1 MDHEN, CDR2 SYDVKM. The CDR3 runs 16 residues.

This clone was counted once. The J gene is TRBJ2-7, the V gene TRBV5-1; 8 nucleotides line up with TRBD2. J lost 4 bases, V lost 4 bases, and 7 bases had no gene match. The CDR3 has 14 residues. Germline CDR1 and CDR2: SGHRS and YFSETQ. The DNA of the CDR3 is TGCGCCAGCAGCCCCCGGGAGGGCCTGTACGAGCAGTACTTC. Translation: CASSPREGLYEQYF. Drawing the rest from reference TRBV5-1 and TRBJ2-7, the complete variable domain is KAGVTQTPRYLIKTRGQQVTLSCSPISGHRSVSWYQQTPGQGLQFLFEYFSETQRNKGNFPGRFSGRQFSNSRSEMNVSTLELGDSALYLCASSPREGLYEQYFGPGTRLTVT.

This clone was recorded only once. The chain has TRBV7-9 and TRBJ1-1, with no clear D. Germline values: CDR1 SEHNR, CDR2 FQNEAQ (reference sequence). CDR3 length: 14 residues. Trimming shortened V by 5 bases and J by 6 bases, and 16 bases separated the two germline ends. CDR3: CASSQAGFFSEAFF. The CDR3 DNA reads TGTGCCAGCAGCCAGGCGGGCTTCTTTTCTGAAGCTTTCTTT.

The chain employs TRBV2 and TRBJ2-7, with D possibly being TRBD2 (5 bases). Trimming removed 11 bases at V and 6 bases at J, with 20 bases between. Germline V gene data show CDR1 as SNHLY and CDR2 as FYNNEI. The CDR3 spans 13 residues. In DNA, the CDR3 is TGTGCCGGGAGACAAAATCTTCCGTCCGAGCAGTACTTC. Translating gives CAGRQNLPSEQYF.

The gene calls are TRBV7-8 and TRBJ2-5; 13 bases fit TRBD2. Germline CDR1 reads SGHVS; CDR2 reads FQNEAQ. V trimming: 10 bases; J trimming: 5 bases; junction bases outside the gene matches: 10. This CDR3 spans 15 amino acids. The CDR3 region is CAIGLAGAPQETQYF. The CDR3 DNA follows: TGTGCCATCGGACTAGCGGGAGCACCTCAGGAGACCCAGTACTTC.

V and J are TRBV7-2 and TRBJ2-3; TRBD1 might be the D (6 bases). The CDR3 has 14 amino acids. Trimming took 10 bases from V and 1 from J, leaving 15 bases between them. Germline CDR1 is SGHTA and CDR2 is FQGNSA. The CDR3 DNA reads TGTGCCACGACACTGGACAGTGGCACAGATACGCAGTATTTT. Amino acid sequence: CATTLDSGTDTQYF.

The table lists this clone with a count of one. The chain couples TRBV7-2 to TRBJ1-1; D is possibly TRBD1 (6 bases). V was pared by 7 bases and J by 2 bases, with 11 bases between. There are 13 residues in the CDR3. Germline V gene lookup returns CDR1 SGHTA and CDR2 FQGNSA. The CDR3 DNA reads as TGTGCCAGCAACGGACAGACAAACACTGAAGCTTTCTTT. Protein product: CASNGQTNTEAFF.